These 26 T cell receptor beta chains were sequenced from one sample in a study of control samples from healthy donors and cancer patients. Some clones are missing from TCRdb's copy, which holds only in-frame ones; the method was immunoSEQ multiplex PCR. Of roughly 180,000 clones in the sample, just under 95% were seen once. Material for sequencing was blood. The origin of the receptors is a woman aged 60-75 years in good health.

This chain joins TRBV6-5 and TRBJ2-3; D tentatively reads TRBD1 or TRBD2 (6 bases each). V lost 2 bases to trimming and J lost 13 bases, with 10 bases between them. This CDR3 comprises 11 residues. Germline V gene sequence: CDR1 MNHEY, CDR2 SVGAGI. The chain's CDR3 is CASSYGGREYF. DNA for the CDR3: TGTGCCAGCAGTTACGGGGGGCGGGAGTATTTT.

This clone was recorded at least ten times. CDR3 sequence (DNA): TGTGCCAGCAGCTTATCTTTCGGAAACGAGCAGTACTTC. Translated, it gives CASSLSFGNEQYF. The chain employs TRBV7-2 and TRBJ2-7; no clear D. The V and J ends lost 2 bases and 5 bases respectively, with 10 bases between them. From germline, CDR1 is SGHTA and CDR2 FQGNSA. The length of the CDR3 is 13 residues.

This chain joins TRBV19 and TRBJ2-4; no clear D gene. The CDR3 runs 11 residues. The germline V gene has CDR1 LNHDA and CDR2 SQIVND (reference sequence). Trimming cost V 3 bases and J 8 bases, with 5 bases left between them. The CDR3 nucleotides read TGTGCCAGTAGTATCTCAGACATTCAGTACTTC. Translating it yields CASSISDIQYF.

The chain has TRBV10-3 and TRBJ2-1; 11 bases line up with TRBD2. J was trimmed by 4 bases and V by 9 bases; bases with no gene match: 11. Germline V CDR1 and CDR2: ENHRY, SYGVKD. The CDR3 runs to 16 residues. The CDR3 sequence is CAIGTVRLAGYNEQFF. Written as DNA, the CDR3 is TGTGCCATTGGGACCGTTCGACTAGCGGGGTACAATGAGCAGTTCTTC.

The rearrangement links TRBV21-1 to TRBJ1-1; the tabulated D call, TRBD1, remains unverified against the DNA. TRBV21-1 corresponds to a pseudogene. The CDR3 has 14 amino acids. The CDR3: CASSRTGKDTEAFF. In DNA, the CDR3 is TGTGCCAGCAGTCGGACAGGGAAGGACACTGAAGCTTTCTTT.

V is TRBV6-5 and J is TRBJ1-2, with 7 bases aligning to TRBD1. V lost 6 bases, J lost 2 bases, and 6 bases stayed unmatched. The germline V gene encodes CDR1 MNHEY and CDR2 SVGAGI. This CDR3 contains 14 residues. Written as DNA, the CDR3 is TGTGCCAGCAGACAGGACAGGACCAACTATGGCTACACCTTC. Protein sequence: CASRQDRTNYGYTF.

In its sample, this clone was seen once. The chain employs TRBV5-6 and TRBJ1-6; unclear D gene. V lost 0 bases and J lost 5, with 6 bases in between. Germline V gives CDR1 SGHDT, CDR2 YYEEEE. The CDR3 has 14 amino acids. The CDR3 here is CASSLVQDNSPLHF. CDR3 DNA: TGTGCCAGCAGCTTGGTGCAGGATAATTCACCCCTCCACTTT.

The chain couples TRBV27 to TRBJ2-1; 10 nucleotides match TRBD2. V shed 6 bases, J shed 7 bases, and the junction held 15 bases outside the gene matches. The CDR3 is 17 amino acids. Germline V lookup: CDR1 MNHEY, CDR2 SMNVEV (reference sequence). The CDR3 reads CASRPASSGGAFNEQFF. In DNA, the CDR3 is TGTGCCAGCAGACCCGCCTCGAGCGGGGGGGCTTTTAATGAGCAGTTCTTC.

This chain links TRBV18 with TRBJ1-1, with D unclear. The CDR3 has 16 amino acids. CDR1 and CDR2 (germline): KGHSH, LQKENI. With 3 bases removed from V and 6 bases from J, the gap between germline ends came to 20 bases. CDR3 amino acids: CASSPQNRENSAEAFF. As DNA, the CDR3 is TGTGCCAGCTCACCTCAAAACCGGGAGAATAGCGCTGAAGCTTTCTTT.

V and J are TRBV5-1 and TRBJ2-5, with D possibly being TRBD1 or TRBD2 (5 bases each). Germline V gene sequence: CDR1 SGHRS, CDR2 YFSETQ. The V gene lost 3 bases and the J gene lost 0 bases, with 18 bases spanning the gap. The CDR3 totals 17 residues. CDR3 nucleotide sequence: TGCGCCAGCAGCTCCACGGGGTGGCACAGGAACCAAGAGACCCAGTACTTC. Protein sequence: CASSSTGWHRNQETQYF.

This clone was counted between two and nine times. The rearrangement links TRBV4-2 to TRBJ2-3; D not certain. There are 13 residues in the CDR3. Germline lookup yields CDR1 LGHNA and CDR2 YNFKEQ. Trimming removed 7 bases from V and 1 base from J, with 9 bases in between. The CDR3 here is CASTKRGTDTQYF. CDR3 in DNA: TGTGCCAGCACCAAACGGGGCACAGATACGCAGTATTTT.

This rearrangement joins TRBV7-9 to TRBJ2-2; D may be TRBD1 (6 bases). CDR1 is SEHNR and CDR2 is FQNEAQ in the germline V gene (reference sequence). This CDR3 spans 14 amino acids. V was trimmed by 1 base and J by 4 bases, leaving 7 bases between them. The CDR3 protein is CASSLVGATGELFF. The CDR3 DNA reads TGTGCCAGCAGCTTAGTGGGGGCCACCGGGGAGCTGTTTTTT.

The CDR3 DNA reads TGCGCCAGCAGCCAAGATTGGGCAGAAAGAGAGACCCAGTACTTC. As protein: CASSQDWAERETQYF. This rearrangement joins TRBV4-3 to TRBJ2-5, with D uncertain. V lost 0 bases and J 4 bases, leaving 12 bases between the germline ends. From germline, CDR1 is LGHNA and CDR2 YSLEER. The CDR3 loop spans 15 amino acids.

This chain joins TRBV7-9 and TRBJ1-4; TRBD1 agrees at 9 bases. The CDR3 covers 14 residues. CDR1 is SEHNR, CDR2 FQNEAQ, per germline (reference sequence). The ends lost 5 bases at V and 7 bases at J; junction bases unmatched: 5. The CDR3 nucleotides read TGTGCCAGCAGCCCACAGGGGGCTGGTGAAAAACTGTTTTTT. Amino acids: CASSPQGAGEKLFF.

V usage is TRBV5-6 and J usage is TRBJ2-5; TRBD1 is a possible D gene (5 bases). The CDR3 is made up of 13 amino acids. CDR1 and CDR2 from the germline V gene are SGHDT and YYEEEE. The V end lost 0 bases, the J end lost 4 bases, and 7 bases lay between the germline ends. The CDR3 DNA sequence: TGTGCCAGCAGCTTGGGGGGCCGAGAGACCCAGTACTTC. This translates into CASSLGGRETQYF.

The CDR3 sequence: CASSEQYSYNSPLHF. The CDR3 DNA reads TGTGCCAGCAGTGAACAATACTCCTATAATTCACCCCTCCACTTT. This chain connects TRBV6-1 to TRBJ1-6; D uncertain. The CDR3 extends over 15 amino acids. The V end was cut by 2 bases, the J end by 0 bases, with 5 bases between. CDR1 MNHNS and CDR2 SASEGT come from the germline V gene.

The CDR3 DNA reads TGTGCCACCAGCAGAGATTGGGACGCGGGAATTCAGTACTTC. Its translation is CATSRDWDAGIQYF. The chain joins TRBV15 to TRBJ2-4, with D possibly being TRBD2 (6 bases). Germline V CDR1 and CDR2: LNHNV, YYDKDF (reference sequence). This CDR3 has 14 residues. The V gene lost 0 bases and the J gene lost 10 bases, with 13 bases spanning the gap.

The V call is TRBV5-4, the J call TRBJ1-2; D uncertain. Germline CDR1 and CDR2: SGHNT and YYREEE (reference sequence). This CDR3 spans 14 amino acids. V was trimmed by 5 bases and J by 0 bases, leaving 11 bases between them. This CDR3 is CASSREGANYGYTF. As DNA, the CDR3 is TGTGCCAGCAGTCGAGAGGGAGCTAACTATGGCTACACCTTC.

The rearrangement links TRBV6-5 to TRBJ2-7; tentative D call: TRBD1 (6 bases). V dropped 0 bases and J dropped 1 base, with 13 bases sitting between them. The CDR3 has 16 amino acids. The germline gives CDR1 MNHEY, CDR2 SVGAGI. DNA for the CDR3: TGTGCCAGCAGTTACTCGGGGGCTGAGCTGTCCTACGAGCAGTACTTC. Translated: CASSYSGAELSYEQYF.

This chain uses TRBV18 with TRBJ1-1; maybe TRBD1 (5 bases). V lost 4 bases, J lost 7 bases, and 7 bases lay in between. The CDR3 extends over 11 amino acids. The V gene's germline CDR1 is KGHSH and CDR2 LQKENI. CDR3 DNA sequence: TGTGCCAGCTCACAGCAGGGTGAAGCTTTCTTT. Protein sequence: CASSQQGEAFF.

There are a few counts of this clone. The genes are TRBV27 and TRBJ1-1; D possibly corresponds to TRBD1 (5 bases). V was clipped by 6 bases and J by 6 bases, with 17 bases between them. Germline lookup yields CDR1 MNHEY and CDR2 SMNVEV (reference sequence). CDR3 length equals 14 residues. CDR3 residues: CASRATDTAPEAFF. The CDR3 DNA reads TGTGCCAGCAGGGCGACAGATACAGCCCCTGAAGCTTTCTTT.

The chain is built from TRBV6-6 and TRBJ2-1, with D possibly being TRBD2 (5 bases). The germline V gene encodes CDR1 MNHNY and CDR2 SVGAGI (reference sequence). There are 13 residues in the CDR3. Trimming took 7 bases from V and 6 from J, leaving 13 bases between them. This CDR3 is CASTSWGANEQFF. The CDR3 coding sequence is TGTGCCAGCACCAGTTGGGGAGCCAATGAGCAGTTCTTC.

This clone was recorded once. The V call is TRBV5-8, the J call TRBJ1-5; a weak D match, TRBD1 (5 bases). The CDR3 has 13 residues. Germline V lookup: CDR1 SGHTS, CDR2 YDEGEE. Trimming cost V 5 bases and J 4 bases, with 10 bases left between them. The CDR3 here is CASSNQGNQPQHF. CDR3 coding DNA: TGTGCCAGCAGTAATCAGGGAAATCAGCCCCAGCATTTT.

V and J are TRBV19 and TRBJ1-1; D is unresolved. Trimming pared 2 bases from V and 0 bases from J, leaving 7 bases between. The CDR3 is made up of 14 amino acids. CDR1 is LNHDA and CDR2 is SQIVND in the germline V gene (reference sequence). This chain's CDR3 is CASSITDMNTEAFF. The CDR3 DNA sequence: TGTGCCAGTAGTATAACAGACATGAACACTGAAGCTTTCTTT.

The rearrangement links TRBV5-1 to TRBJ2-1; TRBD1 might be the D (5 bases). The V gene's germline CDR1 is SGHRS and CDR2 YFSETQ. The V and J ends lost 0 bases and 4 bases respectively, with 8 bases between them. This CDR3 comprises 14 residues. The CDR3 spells CASSLGQSYNEQFF. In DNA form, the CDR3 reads TGCGCCAGCAGCTTGGGACAGTCTTACAATGAGCAGTTCTTC.

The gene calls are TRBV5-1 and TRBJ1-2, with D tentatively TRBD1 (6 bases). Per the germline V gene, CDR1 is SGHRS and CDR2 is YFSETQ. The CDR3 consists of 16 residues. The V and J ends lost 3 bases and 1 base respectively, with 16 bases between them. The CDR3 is CASSSTGTPFNYGYTF. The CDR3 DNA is TGCGCCAGCAGCTCGACCGGGACACCGTTTAACTATGGCTACACCTTC.